This record concerns one TCR beta chain sequence. Its target is not known. These data belong to a study of OX40 agonist ivuxolimab in advanced cancers. Study in general: Participants averaged approximately 60 years of age (range 23 to 79) and were around 80% male. Earlier treatment with anti-PD-1, anti-PD-L1 or anti-CTLA-4 was permitted, and over 35% had received some.

Profiled with immunoSEQ multiplex PCR; TCRdb holds only in-frame clones, not every one. The repertoire includes 98,000 or so clones, roughly 94% of them detected once, and less than 0.2% sits in the top ten. General observations from the study: Among the nonresponders, some also had low normalized T-cell clonal expansion. The work left the antigen specificity of expanded peripheral T cells undetermined.

The germline V and J ends were trimmed by 4 bases and 12 bases, with 4 bases remaining between them. The CDR3 has 9 amino acids. CDR1 and CDR2 (germline): MNHNY, SVGAGI (reference sequence). The sequence was collected from an adult with an advanced solid tumor such as melanoma, head and neck, liver or kidney cancer. The rearrangement uses TRBV6-6 and TRBJ2-1; no definite D call. The sequences come from CD4+ or CD8+ T cells sorted from blood, collected in a trial of the OX40 agonist ivuxolimab. CDR3 in DNA: TGTGCCAGCAGTTCTGTGCAGTTCTTC. Encoded protein: CASSSVQFF.